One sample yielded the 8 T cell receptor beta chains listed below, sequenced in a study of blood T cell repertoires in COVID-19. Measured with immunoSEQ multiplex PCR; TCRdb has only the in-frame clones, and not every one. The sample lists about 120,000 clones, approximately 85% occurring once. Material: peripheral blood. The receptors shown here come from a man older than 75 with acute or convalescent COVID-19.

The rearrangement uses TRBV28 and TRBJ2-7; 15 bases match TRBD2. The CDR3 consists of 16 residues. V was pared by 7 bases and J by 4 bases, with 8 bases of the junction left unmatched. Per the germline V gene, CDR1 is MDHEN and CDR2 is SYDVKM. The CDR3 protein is CASISRGTSGRYEQYF. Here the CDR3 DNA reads TGTGCCAGCATCAGCAGGGGGACTAGCGGGAGGTACGAGCAGTACTTC.

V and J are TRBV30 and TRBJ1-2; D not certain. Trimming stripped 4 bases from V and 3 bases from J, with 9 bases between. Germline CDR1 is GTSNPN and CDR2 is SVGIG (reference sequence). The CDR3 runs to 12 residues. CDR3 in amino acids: CAWTGLYYGYTF. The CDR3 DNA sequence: TGTGCCTGGACTGGCCTGTACTATGGCTACACCTTC. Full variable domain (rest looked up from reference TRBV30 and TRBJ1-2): SQTIHQWPATLVQPVGSPLSLECTVEGTSNPNLYWYRQAAGRGLQLLFYSVGIGQISSEVPQNLSASRPQDRQFILSSKKLLLSDSGFYLCAWTGLYYGYTFGSGTRLTVV.

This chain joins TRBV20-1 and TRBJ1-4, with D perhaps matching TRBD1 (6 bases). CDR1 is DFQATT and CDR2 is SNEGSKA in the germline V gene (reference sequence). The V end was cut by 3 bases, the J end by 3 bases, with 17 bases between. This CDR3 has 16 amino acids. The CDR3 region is CSASRSGRGSNEKLFF. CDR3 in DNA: TGCAGTGCTAGTCGGAGTGGCAGGGGATCTAATGAAAAACTGTTTTTT.

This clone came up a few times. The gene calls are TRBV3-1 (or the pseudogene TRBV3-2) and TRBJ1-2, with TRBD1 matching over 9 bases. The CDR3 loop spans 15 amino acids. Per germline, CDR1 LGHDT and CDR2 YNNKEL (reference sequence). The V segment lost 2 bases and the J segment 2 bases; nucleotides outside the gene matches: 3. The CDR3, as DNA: TGTGCCAGCAGCCAAACAGGGGGCGTAAACTATGGCTACACCTTC. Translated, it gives CASSQTGGVNYGYTF.

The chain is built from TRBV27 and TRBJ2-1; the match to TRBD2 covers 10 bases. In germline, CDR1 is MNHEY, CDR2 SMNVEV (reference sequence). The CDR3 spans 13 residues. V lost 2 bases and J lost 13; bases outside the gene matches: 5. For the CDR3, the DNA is TGTGCCAGCAGTTTACCCCCTAGCGGGAGACAGTTCTTC. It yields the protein CASSLPPSGRQFF.

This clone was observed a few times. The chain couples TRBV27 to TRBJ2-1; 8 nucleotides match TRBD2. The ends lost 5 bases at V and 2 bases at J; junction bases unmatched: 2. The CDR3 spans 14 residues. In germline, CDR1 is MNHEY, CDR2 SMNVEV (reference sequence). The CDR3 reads CASSSSGAYNEQFF. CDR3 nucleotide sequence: TGTGCCAGCAGTAGTAGCGGGGCCTACAATGAGCAGTTCTTC.

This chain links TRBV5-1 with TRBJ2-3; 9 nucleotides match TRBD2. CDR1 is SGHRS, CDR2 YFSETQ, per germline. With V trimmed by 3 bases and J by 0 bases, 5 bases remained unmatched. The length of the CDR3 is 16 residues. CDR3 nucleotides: TGCGCCAGCAGCTCACTAGCGGGCCTAAGCACAGATACGCAGTATTTT. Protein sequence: CASSSLAGLSTDTQYF.

In DNA, the CDR3 is TGCGCCAGCAGCTTGGAGGTAGGGGCTTACGAGCAGTACTTC. Its protein is CASSLEVGAYEQYF. The gene calls are TRBV5-1 and TRBJ2-7, with D tentatively TRBD1 (5 bases). The CDR3 loop spans 14 amino acids. V was clipped by 0 bases and J by 4 bases, with 11 bases between them. Germline values: CDR1 SGHRS, CDR2 YFSETQ.